A selection of T cell receptor beta chains follows, all from one sample in a study of T cell responses to AZD1222 COVID-19 vaccine. Produced via immunoSEQ multiplex PCR; TCRdb's table is partial and in-frame only. The table has about 110,000 clones, about nine tenths seen once. The sequenced sample was peripheral blood, obtained 28 days after the second AZD1222 dose. These receptors were taken from an adult who received the AZD1222 COVID-19 vaccine. Each CDR3 is given with its conserved first and last residue. D genes are given only for firm matches. Rows give clone size only sometimes, using once, few, many, or a class for an expanded clone.

TRBV7-9	.	TRBJ2-7	14	TRBD1	CASSFRDRPYEQYF	TGTGCCAGCAGCTTCCGGGACAGGCCCTACGAGCAGTACTTC
TRBV5-1	.	TRBJ2-2	14	.	CASSLDANTGELFF	TGCGCCAGCAGCTTGGATGCGAACACCGGGGAGCTGTTTTTT
TRBV3-1/TRBV3-2	.	TRBJ2-3	13	.	CASSFFPGDTQYF	TGTGCCAGCAGCTTTTTCCCTGGGGATACGCAGTATTTT
TRBV5-1	.	TRBJ1-2	14	.	CASSSGGANYGYTF	TGCGCCAGCAGCTCAGGAGGGGCTAACTATGGCTACACCTTC
TRBV5-5	.	TRBJ1-1	17	TRBD1	CASSSTTGIFMNTEAFF	TGTGCCAGCAGCAGTACGACAGGGATTTTTATGAACACTGAAGCTTTCTTT
TRBV20-1	.	TRBJ2-4	15	TRBD2	CSASGSGVPNNIQYF	TGCAGTGCTAGTGGTAGCGGGGTACCCAACAACATTCAGTACTTC
TRBV10-3	.	TRBJ1-4	16	TRBD1	CAISESKGTVNEKLFF	TGTGCCATCAGTGAGTCGAAAGGGACAGTGAATGAAAAACTGTTTTTT
TRBV5-8	.	TRBJ2-4	15	.	CASSEGHLPRNIQYF	TGTGCCAGCAGCGAAGGACACCTACCGAGAAACATTCAGTACTTC
TRBV5-6	.	TRBJ1-6	15	.	CASSRKTVYNSPLHF	TGTGCCAGCAGCAGGAAGACCGTTTATAATTCACCCCTCCACTTT
TRBV5-6	.	TRBJ2-3	13	.	CASSLDFTDTQYF	TGTGCCAGCAGCTTGGACTTCACAGATACGCAGTATTTT
TRBV27	.	TRBJ2-5	14	.	CASSPSGGRETQYF	TGTGCCAGCAGTCCATCAGGGGGGCGGGAGACCCAGTACTTC
TRBV6-8	.	TRBJ1-1	13	.	CACRMDRFTEAFF	TGTGCCTGCCGCATGGACCGTTTCACTGAAGCTTTCTTT
TRBV28	few	TRBJ2-2	12	.	CASNDLTGELFF	TGTGCCAGCAATGATTTAACCGGGGAGCTGTTTTTT
TRBV3-1/TRBV3-2	.	TRBJ1-3	15	.	CASSPAGISGNTIYF	TGTGCCAGCAGCCCCGCTGGAATCTCCGGAAACACCATATATTTT
TRBV5-1	.	TRBJ1-4	16	.	CASSPNPGGPGEKLFF	TGCGCCAGCAGCCCTAACCCTGGGGGACCGGGTGAAAAACTGTTTTTT
TRBV19	once	TRBJ1-2	14	.	CAIGPPPANYGYTF	TGTGCCATAGGGCCCCCACCAGCTAACTATGGCTACACCTTC
TRBV19	once	TRBJ1-4	14	.	CASSKGQGPEKLFF	TGTGCCAGTAGTAAGGGACAAGGCCCTGAAAAACTGTTTTTT
TRBV19	.	TRBJ2-5	14	.	CASSQGGNVKTQYF	TGTGCCAGTAGCCAAGGGGGGAATGTTAAGACCCAGTACTTC
TRBV14	.	TRBJ2-3	16	.	CASSQGQGPGADTQYF	TGTGCCAGCAGCCAAGGGCAGGGACCGGGGGCAGATACGCAGTATTTT
TRBV5-1	.	TRBJ1-2	13	TRBD1	CASSFTGDHGYTF	TGCGCCAGCAGCTTTACAGGGGACCATGGCTACACCTTC
TRBV10-3	.	TRBJ1-5	15	TRBD1	CAISNRDSTYQPQHF	TGTGCCATCAGTAATCGGGACAGTACCTATCAGCCCCAGCATTTT
TRBV15	.	TRBJ1-5	15	.	CATSRAGNSNQPQHF	TGTGCCACCAGCAGAGCGGGCAATAGCAATCAGCCCCAGCATTTT
TRBV6-5	.	TRBJ1-6	15	.	CASTPESSYNSPLHF	TGTGCCAGCACACCCGAGAGCTCCTATAATTCACCCCTCCACTTT
TRBV6-5	.	TRBJ1-6	16	TRBD1	CASSYGTGGLNSPLHF	TGTGCCAGCAGTTACGGAACAGGGGGCTTAAATTCACCCCTCCACTTT
TRBV12-3/TRBV12-4	.	TRBJ1-2	13	.	CASSLDRVLGYTF	TGTGCCAGCAGTTTAGACAGGGTGCTTGGCTACACCTTC
TRBV3-1/TRBV3-2	.	TRBJ1-6	14	.	CASSQGQANSPLHF	TGTGCCAGCAGCCAAGGCCAGGCGAATTCACCCCTCCACTTT
TRBV18	.	TRBJ1-5	13	.	CASSPANNQPQHF	TGTGCCAGCTCACCAGCTAACAATCAGCCCCAGCATTTT
TRBV4-1	.	TRBJ1-4	17	TRBD1	CASSHGFDRATNEKLFF	TGCGCCAGCAGCCATGGCTTCGACAGGGCAACTAATGAAAAACTGTTTTTT
TRBV11-3	.	TRBJ2-3	19	TRBD2	CASSLDGPNGGAGTDTQYF	TGTGCCAGCAGCTTAGATGGTCCTAACGGGGGGGCCGGCACAGATACGCAGTATTTT
TRBV29-1	.	TRBJ2-3	15	TRBD2	CSVVTSGGGTDTQYF	TGCAGCGTTGTGACTAGCGGGGGGGGCACAGATACGCAGTATTTT
TRBV4-1	.	TRBJ1-2	18	.	CASSSRIKEGSANYGYTF	TGCGCCAGCAGCTCTCGGATAAAGGAGGGCAGTGCGAACTATGGCTACACCTTC
TRBV3-1/TRBV3-2	once	TRBJ1-1	14	.	CASRQGGGSTEAFF	TGTGCCAGCAGGCAAGGGGGTGGGAGCACTGAAGCTTTCTTT
TRBV5-1	few	TRBJ2-1	15	.	CASSREPSRDNEQFF	TGCGCCAGCAGCCGGGAGCCGTCCAGGGACAATGAGCAGTTCTTC
TRBV19	.	TRBJ2-5	12	.	CASKDSQETQYF	TGTGCCAGCAAGGACAGTCAAGAGACCCAGTACTTC
TRBV19	.	TRBJ2-2	12	.	CASSPVAGELFF	TGTGCCAGTAGTCCCGTCGCCGGGGAGCTGTTTTTT
TRBV6-4	.	TRBJ2-1	15	TRBD2	CASSDASGGANEQFF	TGTGCCAGCAGTGACGCTAGCGGGGGGGCCAATGAGCAGTTCTTC
TRBV5-4	.	TRBJ2-3	15	.	CASSYTDRSTDTQYF	TGTGCCAGCAGCTACACCGACAGAAGCACAGATACGCAGTATTTT
TRBV9	.	TRBJ1-6	12	.	CASSLSGSPLHF	TGTGCCAGCAGCCTAAGTGGTTCACCCCTCCACTTT
TRBV12-5	.	TRBJ2-7	17	.	CASGLDGRVHTPYEQYF	TGTGCTAGTGGTTTGGACGGCAGGGTACACACCCCCTACGAGCAGTACTTC
TRBV24-1	few	TRBJ1-4	16	.	CATSDGRGFTNEKLFF	TGTGCCACCAGTGATGGCAGGGGATTCACTAATGAAAAACTGTTTTTT
TRBV4-2	.	TRBJ2-1	16	TRBD2	CASSQRVSGGADEQFF	TGTGCCAGCAGCCAAAGAGTTAGCGGGGGGGCAGATGAGCAGTTCTTC
TRBV21-1	.	TRBJ2-5	14	.	CASSRMGTEETQYF	TGTGCCAGCAGCAGAATGGGGACAGAGGAGACCCAGTACTTC
TRBV7-9	.	TRBJ1-3	15	.	CASSLEILSGNTIYF	TGTGCCAGCAGCTTAGAGATACTCTCTGGAAACACCATATATTTT
TRBV7-2	.	TRBJ2-1	15	TRBD2	CASSPGTSGGYEQFF	TGTGCCAGCAGCCCGGGGACTAGCGGGGGTTATGAGCAGTTCTTC
TRBV11-1	.	TRBJ1-2	14	TRBD1	CASSLRRTGHGYTF	TGTGCCAGCAGCTTACGTAGGACAGGCCATGGCTACACCTTC
TRBV7-6	.	TRBJ2-6	21	.	CASSLDTEAVYPYSGANVLTF	TGTGCCAGCAGCTTAGACACCGAGGCGGTATACCCTTACTCTGGGGCCAACGTCCTGACTTTC
TRBV5-5	.	TRBJ2-1	15	TRBD1	CASSSPGGLYNEQFF	TGTGCCAGCAGCTCTCCAGGGGGCCTATACAATGAGCAGTTCTTC
TRBV6-5	.	TRBJ2-7	14	TRBD1	CASSSPTGSYEQYF	TGTGCCAGCAGCTCTCCGACAGGGAGCTACGAGCAGTACTTC
TRBV11-1	few	TRBJ2-7	14	.	CASSQRTASGEQYF	TGTGCCAGCAGCCAAAGGACAGCCTCGGGAGAGCAGTACTTC
TRBV7-2	.	TRBJ1-4	14	.	CASSLAGYGEKLFF	TGTGCCAGCAGCTTAGCCGGGTACGGTGAAAAACTGTTTTTT
TRBV28	.	TRBJ2-1	17	.	CASSLDFRNPSYNEQFF	TGTGCCAGCAGTTTAGATTTTCGGAACCCATCCTACAATGAGCAGTTCTTC
TRBV5-1	.	TRBJ1-1	14	.	CASSLSAMNTEAFF	TGCGCCAGCAGCTTGTCAGCCATGAACACTGAAGCTTTCTTT
TRBV5-1	once	TRBJ2-3	13	.	CASSLEQQDTQYF	TGCGCCAGCAGCTTGGAACAGCAGGATACGCAGTATTTT
TRBV5-1	.	TRBJ1-4	15	.	CASSRAGDGNEKLFF	TGCGCCAGCAGTCGGGCAGGGGACGGTAATGAAAAACTGTTTTTT